This T cell receptor beta chain emerged from a study of beta chain features in type 1 diabetes. The whole isolated RNA underwent reverse transcription, so sequencing captured expressed TCRB transcripts. Assay: immunoSEQ multiplex PCR; the TCRdb copy retains only in-frame clones and omits some. The table records about 360,000 clones, approximately 12% of them present only once. Germline CDR1 reads SGHDN; CDR2 reads FVKESK. V lost 0 bases and J lost 8; bases outside the gene matches: 7. The length of the CDR3 is 17 residues. This clone has just a few counts. As yet, its antigen is unknown. One heparinised draw, averaging roughly 0.12 L, was taken per donor. Sorting that relied on CD45RO/CCR7/CD25/CD127/CD95/CD27 yielded CD4+ naive, central memory, regulatory and stem cell-like memory cells. Regarding the study as a whole: In patients and controls equally, PCR might favor templates that are shorter. Healthy donors had naive, central memory and Treg TCRB repertoires that appeared less similar than those seen among patients.

The material sequenced was naive CD4+ T cells from blood. The sequence derives from a man younger than 30 in good health. This chain links TRBV14 with TRBJ2-1; 13 positions agree with TRBD2. The CDR3 loop is CASSQDKTSGRRDEQFF. CDR3 DNA: TGTGCCAGCAGCCAAGATAAGACTAGCGGGAGGAGGGATGAGCAGTTCTTC. Full variable domain (outside the CDR3, taken from reference TRBV14 and TRBJ2-1): EAGVTQFPSHSVIEKGQTVTLRCDPISGHDNLYWYRRVMGKEIKFLLHFVKESKQDESGMPNNRFLAERTGGTYSTLKVQPAELEDSGVYFCASSQDKTSGRRDEQFFGPGTRLTVL.